These T cell receptor beta chains were read from a single sample in a study of neurological immune-mediated disorders. TCRdb processed the 5' RACE reads anew with MiXCR; each CDR3 protein has one entry. The table lists tens of thousands of distinct CDR3 sequences, 7% to 8% of them singletons, with roughly 4.4% in the top ten. The sample consisted of PBMCs. The receptors were gathered from a woman aged 40 to 50 in good health. Each CDR3 is given with its conserved first and last residue.

length: 16; V: TRBV27; CDR3: CASSFGVLSNTGELFF
length: 16; V: TRBV5-1; CDR3: CASSLRQAAVGETQYF
length: 13; V: TRBV24-1; CDR3: CATSAGPRETQYF
length: 15; V: TRBV14; CDR3: CASSYGPAGLETQYF
length: 15; V: TRBV19; CDR3: CASSIGWQGRGGYTF
length: 14; V: TRBV12-3/TRBV12-4; CDR3: CASSAGLLQETQYF
length: 15; V: TRBV7-3; CDR3: CASSVLAGAHNEQFF
length: 14; V: TRBV5-1; CDR3: CASSFTGSNSPLHF
length: 17; V: TRBV5-1; CDR3: CASSSRQGAGAKNIQYF
length: 17; V: TRBV6-2/TRBV6-3; CDR3: CASGPKSRDSPYNEQFF
length: 16; V: TRBV6-5; CDR3: CASSRKGPSGTGEQYF
length: 14; V: TRBV4-1; CDR3: CASSQEKPHSPLHF
length: 14; V: TRBV6-5; CDR3: CASSFDRRGIQQYF
length: 13; V: TRBV5-6; CDR3: CASSRVGDYGYTF
length: 13; V: TRBV20-1; CDR3: CSANGDKGVSYTF
length: 15; V: TRBV25-1; CDR3: CASSESGSANYGYTF